This TCR beta chain was captured in a study of beta chain features in type 1 diabetes. Study as a whole: Cell yields, gender and age were similar in healthy donors and patients. General study points: Type 1 diabetes patients had TCRB CDR3s that were shorter (moderately but significantly so) in all four CD4+ subsets. Compared with healthy donors, patients appeared to share more similar naive, central memory and regulatory TCRB repertoires. Unsettled here was the matter of whether HLA type influences TCRB rearrangement.

Per germline, CDR1 SGHTA and CDR2 FQGNSA. The CDR3 spans 15 residues. Deletions cut 4 bases from V and 0 bases from J, with 10 bases between. This clone was observed a few times. Antigen specificity is unknown. Expressed TCRB transcripts were sequenced after all isolated RNA was converted to cDNA. Profiled with immunoSEQ multiplex PCR; TCRdb holds only in-frame clones, not every one. The table includes under 300,000 clones, approximately 10% detected once. Researchers reported sorting CD4+ naive, central memory, regulatory and stem cell-like memory cells via CD45RO/CCR7/CD25/CD127/CD95/CD27. The sequence was obtained from a man in his thirties or forties with type 1 diabetes. V usage is TRBV7-2 and J usage is TRBJ2-1, with D perhaps matching TRBD2 (5 bases). Sequencing input: naive CD4+ T cells from blood. In DNA, the CDR3 is TGTGCCAGCAGCTCCAGCGGATTCTCCTACAATGAGCAGTTCTTC. Translated: CASSSSGFSYNEQFF. The full variable domain, in which reference TRBV7-2 and TRBJ2-1 provide the parts outside the CDR3, is GAGVSQSPSNKVTEKGKDVELRCDPISGHTALYWYRQSLGQGLEFLIYFQGNSAPDKSGLPSDRFSAERTGGSVSTLTIQRTQQEDSAVYLCASSSSGFSYNEQFFGPGTRLTVL.